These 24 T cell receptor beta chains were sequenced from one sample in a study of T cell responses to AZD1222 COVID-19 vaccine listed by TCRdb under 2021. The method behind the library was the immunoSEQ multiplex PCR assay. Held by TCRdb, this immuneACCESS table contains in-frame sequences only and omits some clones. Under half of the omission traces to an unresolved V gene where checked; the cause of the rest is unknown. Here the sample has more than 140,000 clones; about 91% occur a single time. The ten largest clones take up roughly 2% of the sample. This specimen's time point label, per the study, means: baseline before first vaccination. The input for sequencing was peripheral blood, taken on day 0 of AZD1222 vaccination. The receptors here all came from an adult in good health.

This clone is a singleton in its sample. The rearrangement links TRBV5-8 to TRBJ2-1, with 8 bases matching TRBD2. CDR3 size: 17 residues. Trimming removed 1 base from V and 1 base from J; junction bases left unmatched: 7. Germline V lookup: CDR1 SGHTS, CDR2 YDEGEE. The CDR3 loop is CASSLFSSGSSYNEQFF. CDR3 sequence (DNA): TGTGCCAGCAGCTTGTTTTCCAGCGGGAGTTCCTACAATGAGCAGTTCTTC.

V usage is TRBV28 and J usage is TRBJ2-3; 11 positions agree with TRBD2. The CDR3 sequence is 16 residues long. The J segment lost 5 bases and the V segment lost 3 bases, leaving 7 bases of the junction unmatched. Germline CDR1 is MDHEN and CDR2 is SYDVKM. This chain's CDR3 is CASSFPRLAGQDTQYF. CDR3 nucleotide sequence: TGTGCCAGCAGTTTTCCCCGACTAGCGGGACAAGATACGCAGTATTTT.

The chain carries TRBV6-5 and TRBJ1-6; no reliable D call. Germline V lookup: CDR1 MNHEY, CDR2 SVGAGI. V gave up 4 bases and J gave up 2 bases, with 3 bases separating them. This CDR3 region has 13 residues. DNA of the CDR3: TGTGCCAGCAGTTCAACCTATAATTCACCCCTCCACTTT. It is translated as CASSSTYNSPLHF.

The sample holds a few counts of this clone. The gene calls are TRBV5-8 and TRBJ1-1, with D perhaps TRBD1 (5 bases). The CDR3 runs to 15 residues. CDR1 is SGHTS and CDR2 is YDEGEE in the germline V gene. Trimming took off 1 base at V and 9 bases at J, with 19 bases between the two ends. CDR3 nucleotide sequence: TGTGCCAGCAGCTTGATGCCGGGACGCAAGGTGCAAGCTTTCTTT. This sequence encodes CASSLMPGRKVQAFF.

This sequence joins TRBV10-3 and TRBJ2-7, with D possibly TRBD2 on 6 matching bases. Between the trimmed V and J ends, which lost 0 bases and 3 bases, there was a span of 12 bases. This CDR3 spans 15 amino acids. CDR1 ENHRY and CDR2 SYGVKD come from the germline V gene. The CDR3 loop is CAISESGGSFYEQYF. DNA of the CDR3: TGTGCCATCAGTGAGTCAGGAGGGAGCTTCTACGAGCAGTACTTC.

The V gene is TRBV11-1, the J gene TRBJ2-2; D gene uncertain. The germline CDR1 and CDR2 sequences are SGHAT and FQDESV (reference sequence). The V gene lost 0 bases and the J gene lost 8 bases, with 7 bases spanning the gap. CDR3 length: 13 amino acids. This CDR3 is CASSLALRGELFF. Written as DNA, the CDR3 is TGTGCCAGCAGCTTAGCCCTCCGTGGGGAGCTGTTTTTT.

The CDR3 here is CATSGRAAGNQPQHF. CDR3 nucleotide sequence: TGTGCCACCAGTGGCCGGGCCGCGGGGAATCAGCCCCAGCATTTT. This chain uses TRBV24-1 with TRBJ1-5, with D uncertain. The CDR3 has 15 residues. V gave up 5 bases and J gave up 4 bases, with 14 bases separating them. The germline CDR1 and CDR2 sequences are KGHDR and SFDVKD.

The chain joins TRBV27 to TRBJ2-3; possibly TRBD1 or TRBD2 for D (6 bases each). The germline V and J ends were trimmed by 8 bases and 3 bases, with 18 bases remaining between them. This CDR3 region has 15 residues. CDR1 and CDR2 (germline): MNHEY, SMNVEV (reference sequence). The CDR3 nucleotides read TGTGCCAGCCATCGCGGGGCAGGGGTAACAGATACGCAGTATTTT. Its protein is CASHRGAGVTDTQYF.

The DNA for the CDR3 is TGTGCCAGCAATCGCTTTAGGAGGGGGCGCGTAGGTGGCTACACCTTC. It specifies CASNRFRRGRVGGYTF. The rearrangement links TRBV21-1 to TRBJ1-2; the DNA was not compared with TRBD1, the D call given in the table. TRBV21-1 counts as a pseudogene. This CDR3 is 16 amino acids long.

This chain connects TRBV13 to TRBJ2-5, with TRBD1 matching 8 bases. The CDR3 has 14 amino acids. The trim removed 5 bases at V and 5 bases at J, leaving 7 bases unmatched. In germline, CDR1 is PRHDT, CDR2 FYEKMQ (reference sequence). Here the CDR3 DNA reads TGTGCCAGCAGCGGCGGGGACAGGACGGAGACCCAGTACTTC. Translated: CASSGGDRTETQYF.

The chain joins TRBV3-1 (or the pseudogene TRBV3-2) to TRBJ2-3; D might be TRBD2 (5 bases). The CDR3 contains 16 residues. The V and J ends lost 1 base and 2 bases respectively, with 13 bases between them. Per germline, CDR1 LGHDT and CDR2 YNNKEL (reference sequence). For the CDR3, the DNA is TGTGCCAGCAGCCAAGGGACTGGCCGTAACACAGATACGCAGTATTTT. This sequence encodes CASSQGTGRNTDTQYF.

The CDR3 loop is CAWRPLGTYEQYF. CDR3 nucleotide sequence: TGTGCCTGGAGGCCCCTCGGGACCTACGAGCAGTACTTC. This chain uses TRBV30 with TRBJ2-7; TRBD2 might be the D (5 bases). Germline-derived CDR1 and CDR2 are GTSNPN and SVGIG (reference sequence). Deletions cut 3 bases from V and 2 bases from J, with 11 bases between. There are 13 residues in the CDR3.

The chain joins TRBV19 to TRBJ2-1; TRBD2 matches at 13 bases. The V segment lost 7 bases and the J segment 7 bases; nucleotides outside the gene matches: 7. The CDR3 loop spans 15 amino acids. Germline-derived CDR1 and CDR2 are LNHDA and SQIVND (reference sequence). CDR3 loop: CASTPGLAGWNEQFF. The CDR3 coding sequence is TGTGCCAGTACCCCGGGACTAGCGGGATGGAATGAGCAGTTCTTC. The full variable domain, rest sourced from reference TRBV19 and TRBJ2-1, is DGGITQSPKYLFRKEGQNVTLSCEQNLNHDAMYWYRQDPGQGLRLIYYSQIVNDFQKGDIAEGYSVSREKKESFPLTVTSAQKNPTAFYLCASTPGLAGWNEQFFGPGTRLTVL.

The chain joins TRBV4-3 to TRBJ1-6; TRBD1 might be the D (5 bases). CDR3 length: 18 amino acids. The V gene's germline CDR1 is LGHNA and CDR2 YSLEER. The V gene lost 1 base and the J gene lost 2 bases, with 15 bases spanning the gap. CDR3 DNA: TGCGCCAGCAGCCAAGGAGGGGCTCAGGCAACCTATAATTCACCCCTCCACTTT. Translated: CASSQGGAQATYNSPLHF.

The CDR3: CASSLFRLGRPEAFF. Written as DNA, the CDR3 is TGTGCCAGCAGCTTATTCAGGTTGGGCAGACCTGAAGCTTTCTTT. The chain uses TRBV11-3 and TRBJ1-1; no clear D gene. There are 15 residues in the CDR3. The V and J ends lost 2 bases and 6 bases respectively, with 16 bases between them. In germline, CDR1 is SGHNT, CDR2 YENEEA.

The CDR3 here is CASSRGGGVQTYEQYF. CDR3 bases: TGTGCCAGCAGTCGAGGGGGGGGCGTACAGACCTACGAGCAGTACTTC. This chain links TRBV6-6 with TRBJ2-7, with D maybe TRBD2 (7 bases). There are 16 residues in the CDR3. Trimming cost V 5 bases and J 2 bases, with 19 bases left between them. Germline CDR1 MNHNY, CDR2 SVGAGI (reference sequence).

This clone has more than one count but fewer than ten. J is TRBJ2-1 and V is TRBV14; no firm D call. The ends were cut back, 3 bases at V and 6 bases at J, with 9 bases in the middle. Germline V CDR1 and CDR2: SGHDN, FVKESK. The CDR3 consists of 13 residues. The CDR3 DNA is TGTGCCAGCAGCCAGGTATTAGCCAATGAGCAGTTCTTC. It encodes CASSQVLANEQFF.

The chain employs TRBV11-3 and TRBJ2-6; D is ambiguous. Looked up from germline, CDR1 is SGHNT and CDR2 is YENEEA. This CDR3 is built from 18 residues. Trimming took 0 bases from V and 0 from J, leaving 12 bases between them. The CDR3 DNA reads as TGTGCCAGCAGCTTAGAGTCGGCACCTAGCTCTGGGGCCAACGTCCTGACTTTC. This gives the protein CASSLESAPSSGANVLTF.

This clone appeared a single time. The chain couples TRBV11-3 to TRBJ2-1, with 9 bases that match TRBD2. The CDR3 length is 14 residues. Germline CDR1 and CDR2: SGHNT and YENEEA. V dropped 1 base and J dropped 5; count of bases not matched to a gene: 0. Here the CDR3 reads CASSLGLADNEQFF. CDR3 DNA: TGTGCCAGCAGCTTAGGACTAGCGGACAATGAGCAGTTCTTC.

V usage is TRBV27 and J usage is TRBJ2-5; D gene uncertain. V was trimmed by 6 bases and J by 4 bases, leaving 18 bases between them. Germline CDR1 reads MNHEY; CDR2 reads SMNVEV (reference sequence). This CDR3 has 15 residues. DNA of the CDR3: TGTGCCAGCAGCCGAACCCCTGATCCCACAGAGACCCAGTACTTC. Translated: CASSRTPDPTETQYF.

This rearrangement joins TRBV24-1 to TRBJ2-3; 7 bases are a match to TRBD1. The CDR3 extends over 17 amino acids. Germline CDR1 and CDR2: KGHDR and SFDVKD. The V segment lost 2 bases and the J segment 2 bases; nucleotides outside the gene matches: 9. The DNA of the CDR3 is TGTGCCACCAGTGATTCTTGGGCCGAGGGGGCCACAGATACGCAGTATTTT. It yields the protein CATSDSWAEGATDTQYF.

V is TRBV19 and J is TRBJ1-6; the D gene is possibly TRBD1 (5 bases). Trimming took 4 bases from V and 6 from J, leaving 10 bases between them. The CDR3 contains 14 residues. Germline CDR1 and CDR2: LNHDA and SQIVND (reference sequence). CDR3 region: CASSKAGINSPLHF. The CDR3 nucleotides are TGTGCCAGTAGTAAGGCAGGGATTAATTCACCCCTCCACTTT.

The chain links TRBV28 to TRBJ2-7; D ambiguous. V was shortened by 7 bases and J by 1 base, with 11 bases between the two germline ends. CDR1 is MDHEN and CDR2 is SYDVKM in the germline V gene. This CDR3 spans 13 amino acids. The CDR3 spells CASTGDRSYEQYF. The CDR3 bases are TGTGCCAGCACCGGTGACCGATCCTACGAGCAGTACTTC.

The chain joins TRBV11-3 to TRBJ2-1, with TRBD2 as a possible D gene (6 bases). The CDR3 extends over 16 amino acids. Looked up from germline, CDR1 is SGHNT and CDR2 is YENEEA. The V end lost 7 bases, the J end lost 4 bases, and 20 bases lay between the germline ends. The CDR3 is CASTTSRLDSYNEQFF. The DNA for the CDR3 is TGTGCCAGCACCACTTCCCGACTAGATTCGTACAATGAGCAGTTCTTC.